The 8 T cell receptor beta chains reported below all come from one sample, sequenced in a study of cytotoxic CD8 clonotypes in ibrutinib-treated CLL. Assay: immunoSEQ multiplex PCR; the TCRdb copy retains only in-frame clones and omits some. The sample carries under 200,000 clones, around 84% recorded once. The sequencing used PBMCs, collected after 12 months of ibrutinib treatment. The receptor set was obtained from a human donor with chronic lymphocytic leukemia.

This clone is termed medium-sized. V usage is TRBV27 and J usage is TRBJ1-2, with 9 bases aligning to TRBD1. This CDR3 spans 16 amino acids. Germline CDR1 reads MNHEY; CDR2 reads SMNVEV (reference sequence). J was trimmed by 3 bases and V by 5 bases; bases with no gene match: 10. The CDR3 DNA is TGTGCCAGCAGTCCTACAGGGGGCGGGGCCGACTATGGCTACACCTTC. Protein sequence: CASSPTGGGADYGYTF.

The chain links TRBV7-2 to TRBJ2-1; D is uncertain. Germline CDR1 is SGHTA and CDR2 is FQGNSA. V was pared by 3 bases and J by 2 bases, with 11 bases between. CDR3 length: 15 amino acids. CDR3 coding DNA: TGTGCCAGCAGCTTTGCCCCAAGTACCTACAATGAGCAGTTCTTC. The encoded protein is CASSFAPSTYNEQFF. The variable domain in full, completed from reference TRBV7-2 and TRBJ2-1, reads GAGVSQSPSNKVTEKGKDVELRCDPISGHTALYWYRQSLGQGLEFLIYFQGNSAPDKSGLPSDRFSAERTGGSVSTLTIQRTQQEDSAVYLCASSFAPSTYNEQFFGPGTRLTVL.

CDR3 coding DNA: TGTGCCAGCAGCTCTTTTTCAGGGAACTCACCCCTCCACTTT. Amino acid sequence: CASSSFSGNSPLHF. The chain links TRBV7-9 to TRBJ1-6, with D perhaps TRBD1 (5 bases). Germline CDR1 is SEHNR and CDR2 is FQNEAQ (reference sequence). Trimming cost V 4 bases and J 10 bases, with 14 bases left between them. The CDR3 is 14 residues long.

The chain joins TRBV30 to TRBJ2-3, with D possibly called TRBD1 or TRBD2 (5 bases each). The V gene's germline CDR1 is GTSNPN and CDR2 SVGIG (reference sequence). The CDR3 runs to 13 residues. The CDR3 DNA sequence: TGTGGGCAGACGGCCCAAGCCGGGGCGGCGCAGTATTTT. This encodes CGQTAQAGAAQYF.

V gene TRBV2 combines with J gene TRBJ1-5; a weak D match, TRBD1 (5 bases). The length of the CDR3 is 14 residues. V dropped 6 bases and J dropped 0 bases, with 9 bases sitting between them. The germline gives CDR1 SNHLY, CDR2 FYNNEI. CDR3 region: CASRDINSNQPQHF. The CDR3 bases are TGTGCCAGCAGGGACATCAATAGCAATCAGCCCCAGCATTTT.

The V gene is TRBV4-1, the J gene TRBJ2-2; D gene unclear. CDR3 length equals 13 residues. Per the germline V gene, CDR1 is MGHRA and CDR2 is YSYEKL. Trimming left V 4 bases short and J 6 bases short, with 9 bases between. The CDR3 bases are TGCGCCAGCAGCCCCCCTAAGGCCGGGGAGCTGTTTTTT. As protein: CASSPPKAGELFF.

The V gene is TRBV7-9, the J gene TRBJ1-1, with 8 bases aligning to TRBD1. Germline assignment: CDR1 SEHNR and CDR2 FQNEAQ (reference sequence). This CDR3 spans 14 amino acids. Trimming cost V 4 bases and J 1 base; bases outside gene matches: 2. CDR3 region: CASSSDRENTEAFF. The CDR3 nucleotides read TGTGCCAGCAGCTCGGACAGGGAGAACACTGAAGCTTTCTTT.

The CDR3 coding sequence is TGTGCCAGCAGCTTATATCAGTTCTACGAGCAGTACTTC. Residues: CASSLYQFYEQYF. The chain combines TRBV11-2 with TRBJ2-7; no clear D gene. Trimming pared 2 bases from V and 3 bases from J, leaving 8 bases between. The CDR3 runs to 13 residues. Germline loops: CDR1 SGHAT, CDR2 FQNNGV.